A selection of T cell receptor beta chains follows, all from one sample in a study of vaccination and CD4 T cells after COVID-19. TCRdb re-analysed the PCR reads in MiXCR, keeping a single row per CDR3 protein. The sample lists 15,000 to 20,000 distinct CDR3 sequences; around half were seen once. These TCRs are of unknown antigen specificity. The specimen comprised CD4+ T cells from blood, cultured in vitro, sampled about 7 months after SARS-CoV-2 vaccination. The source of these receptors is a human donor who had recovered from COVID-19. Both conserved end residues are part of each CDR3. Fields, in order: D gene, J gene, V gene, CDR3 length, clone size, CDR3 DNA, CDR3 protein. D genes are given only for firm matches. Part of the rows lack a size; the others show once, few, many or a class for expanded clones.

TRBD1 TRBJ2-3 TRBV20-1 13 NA TGCAGTGGGGGTCCGACAGGGGTAGATACGCAGTATTTT CSGGPTGVDTQYF
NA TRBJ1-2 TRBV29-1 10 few TGCAGCGTTGAAGCGGCCCCGCCAACCTTC CSVEAAPPTF
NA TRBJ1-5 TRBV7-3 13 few TGTGCCAGCAGCTTAGGAGGGGATCAGCCCCAGCATTTT CASSLGGDQPQHF
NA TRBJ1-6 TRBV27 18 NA TGTGCCAGCAGCCGTAACTACGCGGGAAGCTCCTATAATTCACCCCTCCACTTT CASSRNYAGSSYNSPLHF
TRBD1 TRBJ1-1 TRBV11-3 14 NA TGTGCCAGCAGCCTACAGGGGGGGAACACTGAAGCTTTCTTT CASSLQGGNTEAFF
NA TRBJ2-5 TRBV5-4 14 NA TGTGCCAGCAGCTTGGGAGAAACCCAAGAGACCCAGTACTTC CASSLGETQETQYF
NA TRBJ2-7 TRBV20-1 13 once TGCAGTGCTAGTCAGGGAACGCAGTCCGAGCAGTACTTC CSASQGTQSEQYF
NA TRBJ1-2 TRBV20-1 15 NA TGCAGTGCCCGGGTGGGGGGACGTATAAAGCAGGGCTACACCTTC CSARVGGRIKQGYTF
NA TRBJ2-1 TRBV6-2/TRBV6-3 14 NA TGTGCCAGCAGCCAATGGGGGCTTTGGCATGAGCAGTTCTTC CASSQWGLWHEQFF
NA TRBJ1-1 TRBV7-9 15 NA TGTGCCAGCAGCCCCCCAGGGACCGAGAACACTGAAGCTTTCTTT CASSPPGTENTEAFF
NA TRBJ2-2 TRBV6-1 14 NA TGTGCCAGCACCGCGGGACTGAACACCGGGGAGCTGTTTTTT CASTAGLNTGELFF
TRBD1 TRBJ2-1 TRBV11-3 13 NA TGTGCCAGCAGCCAACCAGGGGGTCATGAGCAGTTCTTC CASSQPGGHEQFF
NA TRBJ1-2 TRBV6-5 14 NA TGTGCCAGCAGTTACATGGGGGTTACGTTCGGCTACACCTTC CASSYMGVTFGYTF
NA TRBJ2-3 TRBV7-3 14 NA TGTGCCAGCAGCTTAGAGCCTAGCACAGATACGCAGTATTTT CASSLEPSTDTQYF
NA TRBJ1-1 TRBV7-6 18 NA TGTGCCAGCAGCTACGTACCGCGGGCAGTAAACATGAACACTGAAGCTTTCTTT CASSYVPRAVNMNTEAFF
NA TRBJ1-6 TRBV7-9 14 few TGTGCCAGCAGCTTAGACACTGATAATTCACCCCTCCACTTT CASSLDTDNSPLHF
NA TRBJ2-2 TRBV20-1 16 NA TGCAGTGCTAGAGGTGTTGGGGGGGCATACACCGGGGAGCTGTTTTTT CSARGVGGAYTGELFF
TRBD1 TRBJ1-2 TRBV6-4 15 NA TGTGCCAGCAGTGACCCGGACAGGGGGGATTATGGCTACACCTTC CASSDPDRGDYGYTF
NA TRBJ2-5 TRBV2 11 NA TGTGCCAGCAGTCGTCTTGAGACCCAGTACTTC CASSRLETQYF
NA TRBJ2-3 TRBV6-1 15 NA TGTGCCAGCAGTAAAGGGCCAGGGTGGGCAGATACGCAGTATTTT CASSKGPGWADTQYF
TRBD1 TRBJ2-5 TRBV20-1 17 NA TGCAGTGCTTTATCCCCCTGGGGACAGGGGGTCCAAGAGACCCAGTACTTC CSALSPWGQGVQETQYF
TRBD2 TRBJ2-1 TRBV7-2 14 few TGTGCCAGCAGAAGTAGCGGGAGAGGCAATGAGCAGTTCTTC CASRSSGRGNEQFF
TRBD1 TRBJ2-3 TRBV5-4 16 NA TGTGCCAGCAGCTTGGGACAGGGGGTACTCACAGATACGCAGTATTTT CASSLGQGVLTDTQYF
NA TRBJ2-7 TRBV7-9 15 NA TGTGCCAGCAGCCCAAAGGGTCTTAGCTCCTACGAGCAGTACTTC CASSPKGLSSYEQYF
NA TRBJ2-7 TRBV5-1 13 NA TGCGCCAGCAGCCCACAGAGCTCCTACGAGCAGTACTTC CASSPQSSYEQYF
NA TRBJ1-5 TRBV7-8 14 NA TGTGCCAGCAGCGAATTATGGGGGGATCAGCCCCAGCATTTT CASSELWGDQPQHF
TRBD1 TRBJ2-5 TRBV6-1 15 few TGTGCCAGCAGTGACAAGGGGACAGGGATCGAGACCCAGTACTTC CASSDKGTGIETQYF
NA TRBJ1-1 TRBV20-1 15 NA TGCAGTGCTATGAACCTCGACAGCTCAAACACTGAAGCTTTCTTT CSAMNLDSSNTEAFF
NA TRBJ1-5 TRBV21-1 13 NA TGTGCCAGCAGTAGGGTTAACAATCAGCCCCAGCATTTT CASSRVNNQPQHF
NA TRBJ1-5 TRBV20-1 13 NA TGCAGTGCGAGACCACATGGCAATCAGCCCCAGCATTTT CSARPHGNQPQHF
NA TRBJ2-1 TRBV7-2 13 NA TGTGCCAGCAGCCCTTACGGTCTCGGGGAGCAGTTCTTC CASSPYGLGEQFF
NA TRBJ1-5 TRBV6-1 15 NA TGTGCCAGCAGACCCGATGTACAGGTTCAACAGCCCCAGCATTTT CASRPDVQVQQPQHF
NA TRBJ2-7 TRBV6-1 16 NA TGTGCCAGCAGTGAAGCCCCTTTCGGGGGTTCCTACGAGCAGTACTTC CASSEAPFGGSYEQYF
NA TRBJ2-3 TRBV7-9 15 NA TGTGCCAGCAGCTTAGGCTACCCGGGCACAGATACGCAGTATTTT CASSLGYPGTDTQYF
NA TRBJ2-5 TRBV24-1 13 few TGTGCCACCAGTGATGGGGGCGCGGAGACCCAGTACTTC CATSDGGAETQYF
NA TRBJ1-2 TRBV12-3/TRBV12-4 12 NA TGTGCCAGCAGTCCACCAGGGTCCGGCTACACCTTC CASSPPGSGYTF
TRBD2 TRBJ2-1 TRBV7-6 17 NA TGTGCCAGCAGCCCGCGGACTAGCGGGAATACCTACAATGAGCAGTTCTTC CASSPRTSGNTYNEQFF
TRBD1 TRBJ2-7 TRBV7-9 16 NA TGTGCCAGCAGCTTGGGGGTCGGGACAGGGAGCTACGAGCAGTACTTC CASSLGVGTGSYEQYF
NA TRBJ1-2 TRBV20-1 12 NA TGCAGTGCTAGAGATCCCGGGGAGGTCTACACCTTC CSARDPGEVYTF
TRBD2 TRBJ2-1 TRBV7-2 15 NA TGTGCCAGCAGCTTAGTAGCGGGGGATTACAATGAGCAGTTCTTC CASSLVAGDYNEQFF
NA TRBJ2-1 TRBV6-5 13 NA TGTGCCAGCTTGCCCGGATCCTACAATGAGCAGTTCTTC CASLPGSYNEQFF
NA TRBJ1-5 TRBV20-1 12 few TGCAGTGCCCAGACTAGCAATCAGCCCCAGCATTTT CSAQTSNQPQHF
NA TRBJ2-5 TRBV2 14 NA TGTGCCAGCAGTGAATTTCTGGGTATGCAGACCCAGTACTTC CASSEFLGMQTQYF
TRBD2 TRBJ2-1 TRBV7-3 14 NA TGTGCCAGCAGCCAGCGGGAGGGCCGAGTTTGTCCGTTCTTC CASSQREGRVCPFF
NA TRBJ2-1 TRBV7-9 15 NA TGTGCCAGCAGCTTCCAAGGGGAGAATTACAATGAGCAGTTCTTC CASSFQGENYNEQFF
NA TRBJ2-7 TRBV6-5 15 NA TGTGCCAGCAGTTACGGGACTCAAAACACCTACGAGCAGTACTTC CASSYGTQNTYEQYF
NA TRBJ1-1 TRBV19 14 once TGTGCCAGTAGTATTAATGCTTGGGGGGGAGAAGCTTTCTTT CASSINAWGGEAFF
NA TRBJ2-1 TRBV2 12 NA TGTGCCAGCAGTGAAAGAGCCCGTGAGCAGTTCTTC CASSERAREQFF
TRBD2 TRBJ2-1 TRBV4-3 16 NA TGCGCCAGCAGCCAAGATAGACTAGCGGGGAACAATGAGCAGTTCTTC CASSQDRLAGNNEQFF
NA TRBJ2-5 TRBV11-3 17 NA TGTGCCAGCAGCGTAGGCCTTATGAGCGCCCGGGAAGAGACCCAGTACTTC CASSVGLMSAREETQYF
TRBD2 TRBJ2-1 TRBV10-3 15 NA TGTGCCACCTGGGGACCGGGAGGAGGAGGCAATGAGCAGTTCTTC CATWGPGGGGNEQFF
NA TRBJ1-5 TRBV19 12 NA TGTGCCAGTAGTACCGGGAGACGTAACCAGCATTTT CASSTGRRNQHF
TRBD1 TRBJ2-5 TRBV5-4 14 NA TGTGCCAGCAGCGTAGCGACAGGGGAACAGACCCAGTACTTC CASSVATGEQTQYF
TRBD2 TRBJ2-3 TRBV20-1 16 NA TGCAGTGCGAGCACACCGGGGGGTCCTTTGACAGATACGCAGTATTTT CSASTPGGPLTDTQYF
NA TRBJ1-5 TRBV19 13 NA TGTGCCAGTAGTCAGGGCCTGGATCAGCCCCAGCATTTT CASSQGLDQPQHF
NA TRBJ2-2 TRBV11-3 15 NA TGTGCCAGCAGCCCGCGGGTCCCTTCCACCGGGGAGCTGTTTTTT CASSPRVPSTGELFF
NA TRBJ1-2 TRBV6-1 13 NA TGTGCCAGCACTTCCCGGGGGGGCTATGGCTACACCTTC CASTSRGGYGYTF
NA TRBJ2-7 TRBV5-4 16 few TGTGCCAGCAGCTTTGGCCCGAGCGTCAGTGGTCAGGAGCAGTACTTC CASSFGPSVSGQEQYF
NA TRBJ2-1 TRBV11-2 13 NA TGTGCCAGCAGTTCAGCCAGGGACAATGAGCAGTTCTTC CASSSARDNEQFF